This T cell receptor (beta chain) came from a study of blood T cell repertoires in COVID-19. Data came from immunoSEQ multiplex PCR; TCRdb stores just in-frame clones and leaves some out. The table shows 98,000 or so clones, with roughly 90% occurring only once. The CDR3 is made up of 14 amino acids. Germline V gives CDR1 SGHTA, CDR2 FQGNSA. The ends were cut back, 2 bases at V and 7 bases at J, with 14 bases in the middle. The source is a human donor in a cohort sampled during active COVID-19. The sequencing input was peripheral blood. This sequence joins TRBV7-2 and TRBJ1-1; D uncertain. CDR3: CASSLRRGGSEAFF. The CDR3 DNA is TGTGCCAGCAGCTTAAGGCGCGGAGGGAGTGAAGCTTTCTTT.